Listed below are T cell receptor beta chains from one sample, sequenced in a study of CD4+ T cells in melanoma. Generated by immunoSEQ multiplex PCR, the TCRdb table keeps only in-frame clones and is missing some. The top ten hold approximately 11% of the sample, which has approximately 10,000 clones, roughly 65% seen once. The sample comprised cells from a culture (not recorded whether cultured in vitro). The source of these receptors is a human donor with melanoma. Each CDR3 is given with its conserved first and last residue. Each record gives: clone size, V gene, D gene, J gene, CDR3 protein, CDR3 DNA. A D gene is named only where the DNA matches it firmly. For some rows the clone size is stated as once, few or many, or as a class when expanded; others skip it.

size: .; V: TRBV5-1; D: TRBD1; J: TRBJ2-7; CDR3: CASSVGTGEGYEQYF; DNA: TGCGCCAGCAGCGTAGGGACAGGGGAGGGGTACGAGCAGTACTTC
size: .; V: TRBV7-9; D: TRBD2; J: TRBJ2-3; CDR3: CASSPDRGGSTDTQYF; DNA: TGTGCCAGCAGCCCTGACCGCGGGGGGAGCACAGATACGCAGTATTTT
size: .; V: TRBV2; D: .; J: TRBJ2-3; CDR3: CASSELGRATDTQYF; DNA: TGTGCCAGCAGTGAGTTAGGCAGGGCTACAGATACGCAGTATTTT
size: .; V: TRBV18; D: .; J: TRBJ1-4; CDR3: CASSPLAGSDEKLFF; DNA: TGTGCCAGCTCACCATTAGCAGGGTCGGATGAAAAACTGTTTTTT
size: few; V: TRBV6-5; D: .; J: TRBJ2-7; CDR3: CASSYSAGGYGQYF; DNA: TGTGCCAGCAGTTACTCAGCAGGGGGGTACGGTCAGTACTTC
size: .; V: TRBV6-6; D: .; J: TRBJ1-1; CDR3: CASSFGGGRTEAFF; DNA: TGTGCCAGCAGCTTTGGGGGGGGGCGAACTGAAGCTTTCTTT
size: .; V: TRBV2; D: TRBD1; J: TRBJ1-4; CDR3: CASSVQGGVGEKLFF; DNA: TGTGCCAGCAGTGTACAAGGGGGCGTGGGGGAAAAACTGTTTTTT
size: .; V: TRBV5-1; D: .; J: TRBJ1-2; CDR3: CASSLQGTDGYTF; DNA: TGCGCCAGCAGCTTACAAGGGACGGATGGCTACACCTTC
size: few; V: TRBV7-9; D: .; J: TRBJ2-7; CDR3: CASSLGVGFFSYEQYF; DNA: TGTGCCAGCAGCTTAGGGGTTGGGTTCTTCTCCTACGAGCAGTACTTC
size: .; V: TRBV29-1; D: .; J: TRBJ2-5; CDR3: CSVDSGNQETQYF; DNA: TGCAGCGTTGATTCTGGGAACCAAGAGACCCAGTACTTC
size: .; V: TRBV5-4; D: .; J: TRBJ1-4; CDR3: CASSEVGDDEKLFF; DNA: TGTGCCAGCAGCGAGGTGGGGGATGATGAAAAACTGTTTTTT
size: .; V: TRBV6-5; D: TRBD2; J: TRBJ2-4; CDR3: CASSPGGGKNIQYF; DNA: TGTGCCAGCAGTCCGGGGGGAGGCAAAAACATTCAGTACTTC
size: few; V: TRBV7-3; D: TRBD2; J: TRBJ2-1; CDR3: CASSFLGGGNNEQFF; DNA: TGTGCCAGCAGCTTCTTAGGCGGGGGGAACAATGAGCAGTTCTTC
size: .; V: TRBV29-1; D: .; J: TRBJ1-1; CDR3: CSVIPGNLGSTEAFF; DNA: TGCAGCGTTATCCCAGGGAATTTGGGGAGTACTGAAGCTTTCTTT
size: .; V: TRBV30; D: .; J: TRBJ1-3; CDR3: CAWSVGSGNTIYF; DNA: TGTGCCTGGAGTGTAGGCTCTGGAAACACCATATATTTT
size: .; V: TRBV7-9; D: .; J: TRBJ2-3; CDR3: CASSLTLAMGTDTQYF; DNA: TGTGCCAGCAGCTTAACACTAGCCATGGGCACAGATACGCAGTATTTT
size: .; V: TRBV11-2; D: TRBD1; J: TRBJ1-5; CDR3: CASSLGQGQSNQPQHF; DNA: TGTGCCAGCAGCTTGGGACAGGGCCAAAGCAATCAGCCCCAGCATTTT
size: once; V: TRBV29-1; D: .; J: TRBJ2-3; CDR3: CSTRESAASNTQYF; DNA: TGCAGCACTCGAGAGAGTGCAGCTTCTAATACGCAGTATTTT
size: once; V: TRBV6-5; D: .; J: TRBJ1-1; CDR3: CASTRSTEAFF; DNA: TGTGCCAGCACCAGGTCCACTGAAGCTTTCTTT
size: .; V: TRBV7-2; D: .; J: TRBJ2-5; CDR3: CASSLQYGAGETQYF; DNA: TGTGCCAGCAGCTTGCAGTACGGGGCGGGGGAGACCCAGTACTTC
size: .; V: TRBV7-8; D: .; J: TRBJ1-5; CDR3: CASSLSSDSFGSNQPQHF; DNA: TGTGCCAGCAGCTTAAGCTCGGACAGTTTTGGGAGCAATCAGCCCCAGCATTTT
size: .; V: TRBV6-1; D: .; J: TRBJ2-2; CDR3: CASTILSGADGELFF; DNA: TGTGCCAGCACAATCCTTTCGGGGGCGGACGGGGAGCTGTTTTTT
size: .; V: TRBV11-1; D: .; J: TRBJ2-5; CDR3: CASSGRRAPRETQYF; DNA: TGTGCCAGCAGCGGCCGGCGGGCCCCGAGGGAGACCCAGTACTTC
size: .; V: TRBV5-4; D: .; J: TRBJ2-1; CDR3: CASSPRVVGTKRDEQFF; DNA: TGTGCCAGCAGCCCTCGGGTGGTGGGGACAAAACGCGATGAGCAGTTCTTC
size: .; V: TRBV5-1; D: .; J: TRBJ2-7; CDR3: CASSRNDRYEQYF; DNA: TGCGCCAGCAGCCGAAACGACAGGTACGAGCAGTACTTC
size: .; V: TRBV15; D: TRBD1; J: TRBJ2-2; CDR3: CATSRPGQGRNGELFF; DNA: TGTGCCACCAGCAGGCCGGGACAGGGGAGGAACGGGGAGCTGTTTTTT
size: few; V: TRBV19; D: .; J: TRBJ1-1; CDR3: CASSIDLGQPWVAFF; DNA: TGTGCCAGTAGTATAGATCTTGGACAGCCCTGGGTAGCTTTCTTT
size: few; V: TRBV5-4; D: TRBD1; J: TRBJ1-6; CDR3: CASSLTGQGWGSPLHF; DNA: TGTGCCAGCAGCCTCACCGGACAGGGGTGGGGGTCACCCCTCCACTTT
size: .; V: TRBV7-8; D: .; J: TRBJ1-2; CDR3: CASNPQLRRQESYGYTF; DNA: TGTGCCAGCAACCCGCAACTACGTAGACAGGAATCCTATGGCTACACCTTC
size: .; V: TRBV11-1; D: .; J: TRBJ2-1; CDR3: CASSPASEQFF; DNA: TGTGCCAGCAGCCCAGCCAGTGAGCAGTTCTTC
size: .; V: TRBV29-1; D: .; J: TRBJ2-1; CDR3: CSVSKQGNEQFF; DNA: TGCAGCGTTTCCAAGCAGGGCAATGAGCAGTTCTTC
size: .; V: TRBV19; D: TRBD1; J: TRBJ2-1; CDR3: CASSGDRAPYNEQFF; DNA: TGTGCCAGTAGCGGCGACAGGGCACCCTACAATGAGCAGTTCTTC
size: .; V: TRBV11-3; D: .; J: TRBJ2-3; CDR3: CASSPGNTQYF; DNA: TGTGCCAGCAGCCCCGGCAATACGCAGTATTTT
size: .; V: TRBV11-2; D: .; J: TRBJ2-7; CDR3: CASSFGGFPPYEQYF; DNA: TGTGCCAGCAGCTTCGGGGGTTTTCCGCCCTACGAGCAGTACTTC
size: .; V: TRBV9; D: TRBD2; J: TRBJ2-2; CDR3: CASSPRTSLAGELFF; DNA: TGTGCCAGCAGCCCCAGGACTAGCCTCGCCGGGGAGCTGTTTTTT
size: few; V: TRBV6-1; D: TRBD1; J: TRBJ2-2; CDR3: CASSLLGQGIGELFF; DNA: TGTGCCAGCAGTTTATTGGGACAGGGAATCGGGGAGCTGTTTTTT
size: .; V: TRBV2; D: .; J: TRBJ2-1; CDR3: CASSERRYNEQFF; DNA: TGTGCCAGCAGTGAACGCCGGTACAATGAGCAGTTCTTC
size: .; V: TRBV21-1; D: .; J: TRBJ2-3; CDR3: CASSKDPGGRTDTQYF; DNA: TGTGCCAGCAGCAAAGATCCGGGAGGGAGGACAGATACGCAGTATTTT
size: .; V: TRBV7-6; D: TRBD2; J: TRBJ2-1; CDR3: CASSFGLAGGLSYNEQFF; DNA: TGTGCCAGCAGCTTTGGACTAGCGGGGGGGCTCTCCTACAATGAGCAGTTCTTC
size: .; V: TRBV4-2; D: .; J: TRBJ2-7; CDR3: CASSQGPGSTYEQYF; DNA: TGTGCCAGCAGCCAAGGGCCAGGGTCTACCTACGAGCAGTACTTC
size: .; V: TRBV23-1; D: .; J: TRBJ2-7; CDR3: CASVEVRTSYEQYF; DNA: TGCGCCAGCGTGGAGGTCCGAACCTCCTACGAGCAGTACTTC
size: .; V: TRBV10-3; D: .; J: TRBJ1-2; CDR3: CASSESRTALRGGYTF; DNA: TGTGCCAGCAGTGAATCGCGGACAGCTCTCAGGGGCGGCTACACCTTC
size: .; V: TRBV7-9; D: .; J: TRBJ2-7; CDR3: CASSSQPYEQYF; DNA: TGTGCCAGCAGCTCCCAGCCCTACGAGCAGTACTTC
size: .; V: TRBV18; D: .; J: TRBJ1-6; CDR3: CASSPEAHNSPLHF; DNA: TGTGCCAGCTCACCAGAGGCTCATAATTCACCCCTCCACTTT
size: few; V: TRBV5-1; D: .; J: TRBJ1-2; CDR3: CASSLSRTSNGYTF; DNA: TGCGCCAGCAGCTTGTCGCGGACAAGCAATGGCTACACCTTC
size: .; V: TRBV7-9; D: .; J: TRBJ1-5; CDR3: CASSLNDAGGPQHF; DNA: TGTGCCAGCAGCCTTAATGATGCTGGCGGGCCCCAGCATTTT
size: .; V: TRBV5-4; D: .; J: TRBJ2-7; CDR3: CASSSKAGAGQYF; DNA: TGTGCCAGCAGCTCTAAGGCTGGAGCCGGGCAGTACTTC
size: .; V: TRBV14; D: .; J: TRBJ2-1; CDR3: CASSQVGGRYNEQFF; DNA: TGTGCCAGCAGCCAAGTAGGCGGTAGATACAATGAGCAGTTCTTC
size: few; V: TRBV4-2; D: .; J: TRBJ2-7; CDR3: CASSQDPVGGASYEQYF; DNA: TGTGCCAGCAGCCAGGACCCCGTGGGGGGGGCGTCTTACGAGCAGTACTTC
size: .; V: TRBV5-1; D: TRBD2; J: TRBJ2-1; CDR3: CASSRTVSGEPDEQFF; DNA: TGCGCCAGCAGTAGGACGGTTAGCGGGGAGCCGGATGAGCAGTTCTTC
size: few; V: TRBV19; D: TRBD1; J: TRBJ1-4; CDR3: CASKTGQVNEKLFF; DNA: TGTGCCAGTAAAACGGGACAGGTCAATGAAAAACTGTTTTTT
size: medium-sized; V: TRBV2; D: TRBD1; J: TRBJ1-2; CDR3: CASSGTRQGGDYGYTF; DNA: TGTGCCAGCAGTGGGACAAGACAGGGGGGTGACTATGGCTACACCTTC
size: .; V: TRBV9; D: .; J: TRBJ1-3; CDR3: CASSRERNTIYF; DNA: TGTGCCAGCAGTCGGGAGCGGAACACCATATATTTT
size: few; V: TRBV2; D: TRBD2; J: TRBJ2-2; CDR3: CASRKPGLAATGELFF; DNA: TGTGCCAGCAGAAAACCGGGACTAGCAGCCACCGGGGAGCTGTTTTTT